Listed below are T cell receptor beta chains from one sample, sequenced in a study of cytomegalovirus exposure and HLA in healthy donors. Assay used: immunoSEQ multiplex PCR; TCRdb lists only in-frame clones, some missing. Here the sample spans approximately 76,000 clones, 65% to 85% being singletons. The sequencing input was PBMCs. Every receptor here comes from a woman aged 40 to 50 in good health and CMV-seropositive. Each CDR3 is given with its conserved first and last residue. The order of the fields is clone size, V gene, J gene, D gene, CDR3 DNA, CDR3 protein. The D gene is left open where the match is weak. A clone size is listed for some rows: how often the clone was seen (once, few, many), or a class if it is expanded.

size: NA; V: TRBV19; J: TRBJ1-2; D: TRBD1; DNA: TGTGCCAGGACCGGGACAGGGGCATATGGCTACACCTTC; CDR3: CARTGTGAYGYTF
size: NA; V: TRBV7-2; J: TRBJ1-1; D: NA; DNA: TGTGCCAGCAGCTTCGCAGGGCTCACTGAAGCTTTCTTT; CDR3: CASSFAGLTEAFF
size: NA; V: TRBV6-4; J: TRBJ1-2; D: TRBD1; DNA: TGTGCCAGCAGTGACTCGACAGGGGGCGGCTACACCTTC; CDR3: CASSDSTGGGYTF
size: NA; V: TRBV6-7; J: TRBJ1-5; D: TRBD1; DNA: TGTGCCAGCAGTTACGCTACAGGGGGCAATCAGCCCCAGCATTTT; CDR3: CASSYATGGNQPQHF
size: NA; V: TRBV18; J: TRBJ1-1; D: NA; DNA: TGTGCCAGCTCACCACATGGAGAAATGAACACTGAAGCTTTCTTT; CDR3: CASSPHGEMNTEAFF
size: NA; V: TRBV5-1; J: TRBJ1-1; D: NA; DNA: TGCGCCAGCAGCTTGATCCGTCCGTCCGACACTGAAGCTTTCTTT; CDR3: CASSLIRPSDTEAFF
size: NA; V: TRBV7-9; J: TRBJ2-1; D: TRBD1; DNA: TGTGCCAGCAGCGGGGGACAGTACAATGAGCAGTTCTTC; CDR3: CASSGGQYNEQFF
size: NA; V: TRBV27; J: TRBJ1-1; D: NA; DNA: TGTGCCAGCAGCCAGGGGAGAACTGAAGCTTTCTTT; CDR3: CASSQGRTEAFF
size: once; V: TRBV7-9; J: TRBJ1-6; D: NA; DNA: TGTGCCAGCAGCTCAGCTCGGGACACGGATTCACCCCTCCACTTT; CDR3: CASSSARDTDSPLHF
size: NA; V: TRBV4-1; J: TRBJ1-2; D: TRBD1; DNA: TGCGCCAGCAGCCATGCTACAGGGGCCGTTAACTATGGCTACACCTTC; CDR3: CASSHATGAVNYGYTF
size: NA; V: TRBV5-8; J: TRBJ2-7; D: TRBD2; DNA: TGTGCCAGCAGCCCGACTCACTCGCCGAGCGGGATTTACGAGCAGTACTTC; CDR3: CASSPTHSPSGIYEQYF
size: NA; V: TRBV2; J: TRBJ2-7; D: TRBD1; DNA: TGTGCCAGCAGTGATTTAACAGGGGGCGGCCACGAGCAGTACTTC; CDR3: CASSDLTGGGHEQYF